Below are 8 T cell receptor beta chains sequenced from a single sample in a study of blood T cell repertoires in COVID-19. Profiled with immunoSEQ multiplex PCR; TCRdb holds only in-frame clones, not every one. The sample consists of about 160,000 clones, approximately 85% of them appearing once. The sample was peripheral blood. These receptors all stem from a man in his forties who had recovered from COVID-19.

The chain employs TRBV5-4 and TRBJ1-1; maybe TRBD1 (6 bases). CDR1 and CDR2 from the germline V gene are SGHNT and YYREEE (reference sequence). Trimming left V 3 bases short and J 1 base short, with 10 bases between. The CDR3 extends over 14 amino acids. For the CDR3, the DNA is TGTGCCAGCAGCTACCAGGGGTCGAACACTGAAGCTTTCTTT. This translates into CASSYQGSNTEAFF.

CDR3 coding DNA: TGTGCCAGCAGCTTAGCCCAGGGGGAAACCGGGGAGCTGTTTTTT. Residues: CASSLAQGETGELFF. The genes are TRBV7-2 and TRBJ2-2; 7 bases match TRBD1. This CDR3 has 15 residues. Germline loops: CDR1 SGHTA, CDR2 FQGNSA. Trimming cost V 0 bases and J 5 bases; bases outside gene matches: 3.

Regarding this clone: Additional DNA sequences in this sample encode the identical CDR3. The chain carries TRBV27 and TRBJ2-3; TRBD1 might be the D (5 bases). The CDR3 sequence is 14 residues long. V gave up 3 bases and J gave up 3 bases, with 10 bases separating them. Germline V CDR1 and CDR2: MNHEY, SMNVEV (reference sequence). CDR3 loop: CASSFSGSTDTQYF. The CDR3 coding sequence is TGTGCCAGCAGTTTTTCAGGGTCAACAGATACGCAGTATTTT.

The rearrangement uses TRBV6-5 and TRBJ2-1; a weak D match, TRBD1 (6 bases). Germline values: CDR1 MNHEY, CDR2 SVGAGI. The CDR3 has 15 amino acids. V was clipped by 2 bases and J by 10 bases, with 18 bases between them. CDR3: CASSYGGTGLGEQFF. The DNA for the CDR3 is TGTGCCAGCAGTTACGGGGGCACAGGGTTAGGGGAGCAGTTCTTC.

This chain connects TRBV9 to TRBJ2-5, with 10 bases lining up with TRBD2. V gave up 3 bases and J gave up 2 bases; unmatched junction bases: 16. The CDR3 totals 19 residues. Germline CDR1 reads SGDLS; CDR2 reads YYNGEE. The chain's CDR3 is CASSGDRARTSGTQETQYF. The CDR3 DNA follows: TGTGCCAGCAGCGGCGACAGAGCCAGAACTAGCGGGACTCAAGAGACCCAGTACTTC.

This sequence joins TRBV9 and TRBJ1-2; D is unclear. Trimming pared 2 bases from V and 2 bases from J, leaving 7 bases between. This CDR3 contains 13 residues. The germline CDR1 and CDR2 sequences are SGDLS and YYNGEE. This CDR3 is CASSVGENYGYTF. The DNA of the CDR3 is TGTGCCAGCAGCGTTGGGGAGAACTATGGCTACACCTTC. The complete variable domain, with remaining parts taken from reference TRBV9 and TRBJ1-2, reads DSGVTQTPKHLITATGQRVTLRCSPRSGDLSVYWYQQSLDQGLQFLIQYYNGEERAKGNILERFSAQQFPDLHSELNLSSLELGDSALYFCASSVGENYGYTFGSGTRLTVV.

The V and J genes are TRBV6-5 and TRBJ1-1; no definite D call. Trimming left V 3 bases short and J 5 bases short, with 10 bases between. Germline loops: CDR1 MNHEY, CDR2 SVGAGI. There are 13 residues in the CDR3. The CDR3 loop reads CASSYGEWTEAFF. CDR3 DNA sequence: TGTGCCAGCAGTTATGGGGAGTGGACTGAAGCTTTCTTT.

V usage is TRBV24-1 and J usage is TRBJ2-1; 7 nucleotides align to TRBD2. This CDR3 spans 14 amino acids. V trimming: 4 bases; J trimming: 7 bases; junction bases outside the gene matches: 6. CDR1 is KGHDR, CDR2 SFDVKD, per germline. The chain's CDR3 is CATSDTPGRNEQFF. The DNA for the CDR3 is TGTGCCACCAGTGACACCCCCGGGAGGAATGAGCAGTTCTTC.